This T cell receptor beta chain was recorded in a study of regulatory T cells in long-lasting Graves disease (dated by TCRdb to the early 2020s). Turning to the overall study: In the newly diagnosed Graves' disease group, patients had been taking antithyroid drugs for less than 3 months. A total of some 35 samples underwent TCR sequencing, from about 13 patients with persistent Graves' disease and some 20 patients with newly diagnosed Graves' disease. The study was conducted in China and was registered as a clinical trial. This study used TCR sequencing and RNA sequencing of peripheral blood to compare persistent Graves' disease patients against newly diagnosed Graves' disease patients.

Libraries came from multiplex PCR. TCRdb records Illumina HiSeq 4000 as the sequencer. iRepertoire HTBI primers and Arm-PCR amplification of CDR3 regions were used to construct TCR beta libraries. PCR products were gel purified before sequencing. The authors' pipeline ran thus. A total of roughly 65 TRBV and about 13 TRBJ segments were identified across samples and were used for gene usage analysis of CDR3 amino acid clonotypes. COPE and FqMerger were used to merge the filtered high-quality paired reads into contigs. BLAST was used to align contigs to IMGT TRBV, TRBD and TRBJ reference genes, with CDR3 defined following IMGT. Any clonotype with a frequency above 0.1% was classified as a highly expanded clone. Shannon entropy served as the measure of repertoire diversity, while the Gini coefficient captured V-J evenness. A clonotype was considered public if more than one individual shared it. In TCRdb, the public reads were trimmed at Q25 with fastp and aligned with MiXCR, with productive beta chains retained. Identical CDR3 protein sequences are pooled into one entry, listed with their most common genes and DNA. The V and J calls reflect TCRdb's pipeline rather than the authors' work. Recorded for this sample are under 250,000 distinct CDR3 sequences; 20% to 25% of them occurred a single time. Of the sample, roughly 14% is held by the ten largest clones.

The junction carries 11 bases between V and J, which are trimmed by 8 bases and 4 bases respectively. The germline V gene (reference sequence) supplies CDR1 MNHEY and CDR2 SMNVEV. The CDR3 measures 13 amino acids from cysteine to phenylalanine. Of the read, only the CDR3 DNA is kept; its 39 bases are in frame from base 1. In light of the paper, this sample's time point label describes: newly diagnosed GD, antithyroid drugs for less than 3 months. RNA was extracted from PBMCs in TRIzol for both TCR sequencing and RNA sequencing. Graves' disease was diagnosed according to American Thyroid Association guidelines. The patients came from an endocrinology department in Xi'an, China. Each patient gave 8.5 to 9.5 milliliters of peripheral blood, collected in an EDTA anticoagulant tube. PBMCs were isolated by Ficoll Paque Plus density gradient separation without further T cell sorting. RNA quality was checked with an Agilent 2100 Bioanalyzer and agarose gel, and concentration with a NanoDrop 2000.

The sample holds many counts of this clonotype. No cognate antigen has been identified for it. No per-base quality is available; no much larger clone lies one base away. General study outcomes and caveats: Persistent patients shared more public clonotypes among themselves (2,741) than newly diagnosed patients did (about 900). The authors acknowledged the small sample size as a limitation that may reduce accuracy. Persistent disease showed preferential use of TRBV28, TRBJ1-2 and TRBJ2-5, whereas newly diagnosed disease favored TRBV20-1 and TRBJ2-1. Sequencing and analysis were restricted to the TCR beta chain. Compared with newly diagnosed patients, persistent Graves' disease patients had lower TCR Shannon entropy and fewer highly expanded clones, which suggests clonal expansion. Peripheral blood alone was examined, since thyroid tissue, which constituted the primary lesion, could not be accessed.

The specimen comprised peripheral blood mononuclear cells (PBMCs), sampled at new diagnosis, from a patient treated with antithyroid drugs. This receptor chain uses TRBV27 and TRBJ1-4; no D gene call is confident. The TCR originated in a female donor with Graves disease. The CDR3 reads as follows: CASAGLLNEKLFF. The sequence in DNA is TGTGCCAGCGCCGGGTTACTTAATGAAAAACTGTTTTTT.